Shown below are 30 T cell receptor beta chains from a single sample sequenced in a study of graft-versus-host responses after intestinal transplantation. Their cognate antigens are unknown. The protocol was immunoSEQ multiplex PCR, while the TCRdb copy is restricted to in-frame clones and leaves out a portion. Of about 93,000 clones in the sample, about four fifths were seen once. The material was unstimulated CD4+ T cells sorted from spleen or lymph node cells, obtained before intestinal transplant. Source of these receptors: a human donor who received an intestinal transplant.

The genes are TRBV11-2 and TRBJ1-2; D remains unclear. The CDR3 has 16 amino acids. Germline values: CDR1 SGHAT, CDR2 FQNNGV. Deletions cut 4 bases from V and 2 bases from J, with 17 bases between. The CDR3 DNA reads TGTGCCAGCAGCTCCCATCACTCTTCGGGAAACTATGGCTACACCTTC. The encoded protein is CASSSHHSSGNYGYTF.

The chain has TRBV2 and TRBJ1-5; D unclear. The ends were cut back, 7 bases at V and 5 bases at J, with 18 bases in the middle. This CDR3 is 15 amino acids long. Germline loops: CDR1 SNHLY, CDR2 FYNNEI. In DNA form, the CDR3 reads TGTGCCAGCACTAGCACACAGCAAGGGTATCAGCCCCAGCATTTT. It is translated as CASTSTQQGYQPQHF. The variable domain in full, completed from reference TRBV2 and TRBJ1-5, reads EPEVTQTPSHQVTQMGQEVILRCVPISNHLYFYWYRQILGQKVEFLVSFYNNEISEKSEIFDDQFSVERPDGSNFTLKIRSTKLEDSAMYFCASTSTQQGYQPQHFGDGTRLSIL.

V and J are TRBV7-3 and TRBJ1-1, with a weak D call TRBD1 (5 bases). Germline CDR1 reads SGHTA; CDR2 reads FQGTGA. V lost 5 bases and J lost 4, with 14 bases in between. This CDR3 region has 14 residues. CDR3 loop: CASSPISGGTEAFF. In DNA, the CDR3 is TGTGCCAGCAGCCCAATCAGCGGGGGCACTGAAGCTTTCTTT.

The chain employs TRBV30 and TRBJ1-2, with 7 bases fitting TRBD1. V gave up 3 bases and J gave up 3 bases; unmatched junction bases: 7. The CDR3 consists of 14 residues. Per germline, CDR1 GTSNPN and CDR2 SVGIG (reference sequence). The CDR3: CAWRRDRFYYGYTF. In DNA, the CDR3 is TGTGCCTGGAGGAGGGACAGATTCTACTATGGCTACACCTTC.

CDR3 sequence: CASSPLVGQGTTDTQYF. In DNA form, the CDR3 reads TGTGCCAGCAGCCCATTGGTGGGACAGGGCACCACAGATACGCAGTATTTT. The chain links TRBV11-2 to TRBJ2-3; TRBD1 matches 9 bases. V shed 5 bases and J 2 bases; nucleotides not matched to a gene: 11. The CDR3 has 17 residues. Germline CDR1 reads SGHAT; CDR2 reads FQNNGV. Variable domain in full (rest from reference TRBV11-2 and TRBJ2-3): EAGVAQSPRYKIIEKRQSVAFWCNPISGHATLYWYQQILGQGPKLLIQFQNNGVVDDSQLPKDRFSAERLKGVDSTLKIQPAKLEDSAVYLCASSPLVGQGTTDTQYFGPGTRLTVL.

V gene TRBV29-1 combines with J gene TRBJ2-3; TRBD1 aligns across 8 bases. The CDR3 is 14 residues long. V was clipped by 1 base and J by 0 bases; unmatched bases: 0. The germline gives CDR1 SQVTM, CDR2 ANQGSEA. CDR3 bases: TGCAGCGTTGAAGGGACAGGGAGCACAGATACGCAGTATTTT. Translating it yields CSVEGTGSTDTQYF.

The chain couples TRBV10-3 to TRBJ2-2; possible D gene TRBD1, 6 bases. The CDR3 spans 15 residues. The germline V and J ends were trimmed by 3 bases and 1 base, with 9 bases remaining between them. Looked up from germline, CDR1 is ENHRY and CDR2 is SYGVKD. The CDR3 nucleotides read TGTGCCATCAGTGATTTGACAGGGAACACCGGGGAGCTGTTTTTT. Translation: CAISDLTGNTGELFF.

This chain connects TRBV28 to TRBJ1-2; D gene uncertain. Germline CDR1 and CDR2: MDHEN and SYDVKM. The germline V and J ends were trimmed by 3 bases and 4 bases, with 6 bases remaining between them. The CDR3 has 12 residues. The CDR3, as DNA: TGTGCCAGCAGTTTGCAGGCCTATGGCTACACCTTC. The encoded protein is CASSLQAYGYTF.

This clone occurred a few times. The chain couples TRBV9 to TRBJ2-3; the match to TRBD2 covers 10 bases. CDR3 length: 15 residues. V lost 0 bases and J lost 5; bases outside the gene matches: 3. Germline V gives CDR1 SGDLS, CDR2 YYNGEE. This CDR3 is CASSVAVAGGDTQYF. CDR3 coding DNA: TGTGCCAGCAGCGTAGCAGTAGCGGGAGGAGATACGCAGTATTTT.

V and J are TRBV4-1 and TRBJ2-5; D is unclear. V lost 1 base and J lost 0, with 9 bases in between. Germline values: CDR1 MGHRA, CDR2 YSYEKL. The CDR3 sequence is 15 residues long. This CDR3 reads CASSQGAVYQETQYF. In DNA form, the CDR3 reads TGCGCCAGCAGCCAAGGCGCGGTATACCAAGAGACCCAGTACTTC.

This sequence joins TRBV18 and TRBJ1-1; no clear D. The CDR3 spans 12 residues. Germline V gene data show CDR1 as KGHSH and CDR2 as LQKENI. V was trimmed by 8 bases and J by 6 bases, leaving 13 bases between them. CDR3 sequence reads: CASALVSPEAFF. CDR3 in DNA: TGTGCCAGCGCATTGGTGAGTCCTGAAGCTTTCTTT. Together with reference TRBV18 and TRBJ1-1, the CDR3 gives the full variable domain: NAGVMQNPRHLVRRRGQEARLRCSPMKGHSHVYWYRQLPEEGLKFMVYLQKENIIDESGMPKERFSAEFPKEGPSILRIQQVVRGDSAAYFCASALVSPEAFFGQGTRLTVV.

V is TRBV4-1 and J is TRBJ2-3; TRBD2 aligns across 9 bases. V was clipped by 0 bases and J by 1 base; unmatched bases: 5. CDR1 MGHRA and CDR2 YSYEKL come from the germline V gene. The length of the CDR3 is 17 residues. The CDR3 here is CASSQDRGGGGTDTQYF. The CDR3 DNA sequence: TGCGCCAGCAGCCAAGACAGAGGCGGGGGGGGCACAGATACGCAGTATTTT.

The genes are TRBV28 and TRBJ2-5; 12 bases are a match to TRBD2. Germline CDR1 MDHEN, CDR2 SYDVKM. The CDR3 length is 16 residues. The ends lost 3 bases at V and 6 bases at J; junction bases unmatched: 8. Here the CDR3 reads CASSFFPSGGVKTQYF. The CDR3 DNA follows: TGTGCCAGCAGTTTTTTTCCTAGCGGGGGGGTAAAGACCCAGTACTTC.

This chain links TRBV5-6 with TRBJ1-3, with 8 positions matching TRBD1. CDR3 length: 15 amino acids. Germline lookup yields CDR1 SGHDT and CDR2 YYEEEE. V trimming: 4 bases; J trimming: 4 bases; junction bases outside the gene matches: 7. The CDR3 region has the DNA TGTGCCAGCAGCCCTCTCGACAGGGGAGGAAACACCATATATTTT. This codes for CASSPLDRGGNTIYF.

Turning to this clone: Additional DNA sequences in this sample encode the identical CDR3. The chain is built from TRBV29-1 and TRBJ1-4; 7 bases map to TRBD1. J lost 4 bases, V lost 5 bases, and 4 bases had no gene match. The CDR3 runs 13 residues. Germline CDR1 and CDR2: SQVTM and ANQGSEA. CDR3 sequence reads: CSVTGADNEKLFF. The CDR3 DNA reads TGCAGCGTTACAGGGGCGGATAATGAAAAACTGTTTTTT.

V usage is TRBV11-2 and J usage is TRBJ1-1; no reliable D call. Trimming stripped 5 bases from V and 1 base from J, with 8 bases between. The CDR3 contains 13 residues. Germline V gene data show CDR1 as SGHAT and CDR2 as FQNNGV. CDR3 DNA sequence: TGTGCCAGCAGCCCTCTAAGGAACACTGAAGCTTTCTTT. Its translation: CASSPLRNTEAFF.

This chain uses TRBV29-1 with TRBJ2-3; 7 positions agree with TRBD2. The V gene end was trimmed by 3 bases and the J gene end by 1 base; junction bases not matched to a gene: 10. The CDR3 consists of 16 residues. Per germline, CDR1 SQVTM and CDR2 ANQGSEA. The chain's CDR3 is CSVEVGASGRTDTQYF. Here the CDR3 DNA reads TGCAGCGTTGAGGTTGGGGCTAGCGGACGCACAGATACGCAGTATTTT.

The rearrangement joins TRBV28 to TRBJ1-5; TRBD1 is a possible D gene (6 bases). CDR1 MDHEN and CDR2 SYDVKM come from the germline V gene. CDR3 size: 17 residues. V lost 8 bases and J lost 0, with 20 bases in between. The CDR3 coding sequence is TGTGCCAGCGGTACTTTGGGGGGGCTACCTAGCAATCAGCCCCAGCATTTT. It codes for CASGTLGGLPSNQPQHF. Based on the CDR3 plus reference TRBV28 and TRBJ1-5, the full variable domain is DVKVTQSSRYLVKRTGEKVFLECVQDMDHENMFWYRQDPGLGLRLIYFSYDVKMKEKGDIPEGYSVSREKKERFSLILESASTNQTSMYLCASGTLGGLPSNQPQHFGDGTRLSIL.

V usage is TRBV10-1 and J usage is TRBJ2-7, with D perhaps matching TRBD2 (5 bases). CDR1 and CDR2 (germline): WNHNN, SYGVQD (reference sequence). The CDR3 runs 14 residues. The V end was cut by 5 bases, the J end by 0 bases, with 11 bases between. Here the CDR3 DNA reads TGCGCCAGCAGTCCAGCGGTCACCTCCTACGAGCAGTACTTC. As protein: CASSPAVTSYEQYF.

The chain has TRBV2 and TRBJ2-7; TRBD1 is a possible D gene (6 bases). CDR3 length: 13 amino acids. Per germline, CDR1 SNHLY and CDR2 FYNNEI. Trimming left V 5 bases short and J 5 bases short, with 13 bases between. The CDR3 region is CASSLGGINEQYF. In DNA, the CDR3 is TGTGCCAGCAGTCTAGGGGGTATTAACGAGCAGTACTTC.

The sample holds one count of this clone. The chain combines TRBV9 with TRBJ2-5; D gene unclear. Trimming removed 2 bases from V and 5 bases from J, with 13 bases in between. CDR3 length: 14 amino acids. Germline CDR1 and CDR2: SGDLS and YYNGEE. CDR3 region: CASSVDESRETQYF. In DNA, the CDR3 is TGTGCCAGCAGCGTTGATGAGAGTCGGGAGACCCAGTACTTC.

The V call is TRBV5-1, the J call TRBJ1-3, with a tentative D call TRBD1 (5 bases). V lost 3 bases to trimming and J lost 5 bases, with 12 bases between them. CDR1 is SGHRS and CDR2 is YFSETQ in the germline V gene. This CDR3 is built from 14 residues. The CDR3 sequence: CASSSGLPRNTIYF. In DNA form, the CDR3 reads TGCGCCAGCAGCTCGGGACTTCCCAGAAACACCATATATTTT.

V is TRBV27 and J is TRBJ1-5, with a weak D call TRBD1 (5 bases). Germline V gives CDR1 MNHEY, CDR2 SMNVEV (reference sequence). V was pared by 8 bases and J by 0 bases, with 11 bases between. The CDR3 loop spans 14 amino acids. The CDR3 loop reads CASFHRISNQPQHF. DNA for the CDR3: TGTGCCAGCTTTCACAGGATTAGCAATCAGCCCCAGCATTTT.

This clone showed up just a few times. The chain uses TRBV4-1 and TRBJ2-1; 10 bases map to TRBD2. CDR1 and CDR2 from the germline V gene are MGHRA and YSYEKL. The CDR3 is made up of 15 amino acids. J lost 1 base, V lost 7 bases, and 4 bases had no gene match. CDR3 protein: CASTRLAGSYNEQFF. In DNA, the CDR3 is TGCGCCAGCACCAGACTAGCGGGTTCCTACAATGAGCAGTTCTTC.

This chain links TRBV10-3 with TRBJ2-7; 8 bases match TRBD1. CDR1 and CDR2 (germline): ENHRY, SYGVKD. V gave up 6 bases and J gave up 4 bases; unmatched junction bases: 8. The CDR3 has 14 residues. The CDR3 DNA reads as TGTGCCATCAGCGCTGGACAGGGCGGTTACGAGCAGTACTTC. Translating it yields CAISAGQGGYEQYF.

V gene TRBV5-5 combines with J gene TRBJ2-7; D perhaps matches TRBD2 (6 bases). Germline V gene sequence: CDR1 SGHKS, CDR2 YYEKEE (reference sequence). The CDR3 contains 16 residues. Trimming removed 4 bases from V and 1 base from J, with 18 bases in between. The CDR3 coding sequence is TGTGCCAGCAGCCGGAGGGGCAGCCGAGGTTCCTACGAGCAGTACTTC. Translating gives CASSRRGSRGSYEQYF.

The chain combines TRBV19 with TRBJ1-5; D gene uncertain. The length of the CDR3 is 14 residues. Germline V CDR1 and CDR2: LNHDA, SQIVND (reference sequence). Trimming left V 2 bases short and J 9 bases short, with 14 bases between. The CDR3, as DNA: TGTGCCAGTAGTATATTCGACCATGGGCTGCCCCAGCATTTT. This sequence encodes CASSIFDHGLPQHF.

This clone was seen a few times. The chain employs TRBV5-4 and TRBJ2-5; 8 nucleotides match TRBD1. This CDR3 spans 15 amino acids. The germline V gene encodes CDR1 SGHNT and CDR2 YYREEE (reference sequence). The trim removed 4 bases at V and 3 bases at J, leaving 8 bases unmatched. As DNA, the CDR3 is TGTGCCAGCAGCCCCCAGGGGGCGGTAAAAGAGACCCAGTACTTC. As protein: CASSPQGAVKETQYF. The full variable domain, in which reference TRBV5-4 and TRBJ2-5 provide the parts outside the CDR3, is ETGVTQSPTHLIKTRGQQVTLRCSSQSGHNTVSWYQQALGQGPQFIFQYYREEENGRGNFPPRFSGLQFPNYSSELNVNALELDDSALYLCASSPQGAVKETQYFGPGTRLLVL.

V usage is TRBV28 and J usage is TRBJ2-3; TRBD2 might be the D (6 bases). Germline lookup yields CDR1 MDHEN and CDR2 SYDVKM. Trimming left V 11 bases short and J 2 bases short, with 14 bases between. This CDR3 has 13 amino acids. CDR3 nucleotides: TGTGCCGGGCGGAAGCGGGCCACAGATACGCAGTATTTT. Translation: CAGRKRATDTQYF.

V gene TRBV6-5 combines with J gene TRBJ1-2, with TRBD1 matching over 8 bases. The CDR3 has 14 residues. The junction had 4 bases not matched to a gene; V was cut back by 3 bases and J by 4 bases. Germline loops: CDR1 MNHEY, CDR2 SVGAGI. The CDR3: CASSYRGQGYGYTF. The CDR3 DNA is TGTGCCAGCAGTTATCGCGGACAGGGCTATGGCTACACCTTC.